This T cell receptor (beta chain) emerged from a study of molecular identifiers for immune sequencing clone quantification. The CDR3 has 12 amino acids. Per germline, CDR1 SQVTM and CDR2 ANQGSEA. Deletions cut 5 bases from V and 7 bases from J, with 14 bases between. Findings and caveats of the study: Investigators reportedly could detect spiked Jurkat TCR RNA from one cell among around 930,000 naive cells.

The use of previously described methods and listed TCR primers produced the bulk TCR libraries. TCRdb recomputed calls from the PCR reads with MiXCR, one row per CDR3 protein. The sample yields about half a million distinct CDR3 sequences, about a quarter seen once. Construction of naive CD8 libraries employed about 17,000 to 1,100,000 sorted cells together with 10%, 30% or 50% RNA. CD8+CD4-CCR7+CD45RA+ cells were sorted as naive CD8 T cells. This clonotype was picked up a small number of times. Antigen specificity is unknown. The specimen was naive CD8+ T cells from blood, with Jurkat cell RNA spiked in. Subset meaning: FACS-sorted CD8+CD4-CCR7+CD45RA+ naive T cells. This clonotype was sampled from a human donor in good health. Some libraries in this study had Jurkat cell RNA spiked in. The gene calls are TRBV29-1 and TRBJ1-2; possibly TRBD1 for D (5 bases). DNA of the CDR3: TGCAGCGTTTCGGCAGGGATTCCTGGCTACACCTTC. This sequence encodes CSVSAGIPGYTF.